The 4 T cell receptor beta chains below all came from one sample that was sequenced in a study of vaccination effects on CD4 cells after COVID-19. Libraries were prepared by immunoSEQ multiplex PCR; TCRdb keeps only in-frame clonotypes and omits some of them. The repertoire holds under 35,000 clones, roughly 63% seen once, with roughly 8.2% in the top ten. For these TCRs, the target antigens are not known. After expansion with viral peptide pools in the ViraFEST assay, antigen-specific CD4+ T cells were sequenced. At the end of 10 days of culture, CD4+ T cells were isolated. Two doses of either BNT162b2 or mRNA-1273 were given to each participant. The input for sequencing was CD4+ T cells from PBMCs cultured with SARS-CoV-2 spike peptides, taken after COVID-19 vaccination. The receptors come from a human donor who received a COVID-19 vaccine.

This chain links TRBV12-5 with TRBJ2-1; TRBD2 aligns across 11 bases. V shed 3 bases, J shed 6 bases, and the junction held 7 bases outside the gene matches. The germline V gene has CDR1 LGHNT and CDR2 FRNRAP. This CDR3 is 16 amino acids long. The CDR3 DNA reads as TGTGCTAGTGGTTTAGGTAGCGGGAGGGCCGGCAATGAGCAGTTCTTC. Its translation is CASGLGSGRAGNEQFF.

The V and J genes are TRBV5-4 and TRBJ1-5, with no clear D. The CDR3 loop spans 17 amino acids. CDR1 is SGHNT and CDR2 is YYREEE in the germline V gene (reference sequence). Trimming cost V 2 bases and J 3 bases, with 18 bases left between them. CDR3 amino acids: CASSFSRSSGDNQPQHF. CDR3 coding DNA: TGTGCCAGCAGCTTTAGTCGTAGCAGCGGAGACAATCAGCCCCAGCATTTT. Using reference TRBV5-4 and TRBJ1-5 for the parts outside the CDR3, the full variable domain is ETGVTQSPTHLIKTRGQQVTLRCSSQSGHNTVSWYQQALGQGPQFIFQYYREEENGRGNFPPRFSGLQFPNYSSELNVNALELDDSALYLCASSFSRSSGDNQPQHFGDGTRLSIL.

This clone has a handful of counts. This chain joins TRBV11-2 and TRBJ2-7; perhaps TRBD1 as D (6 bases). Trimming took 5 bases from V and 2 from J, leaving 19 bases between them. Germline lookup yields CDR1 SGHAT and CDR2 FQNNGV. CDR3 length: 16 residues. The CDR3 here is CASSTIIPGQTYEQYF. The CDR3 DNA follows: TGTGCCAGCAGCACAATAATCCCGGGACAAACCTACGAGCAGTACTTC.

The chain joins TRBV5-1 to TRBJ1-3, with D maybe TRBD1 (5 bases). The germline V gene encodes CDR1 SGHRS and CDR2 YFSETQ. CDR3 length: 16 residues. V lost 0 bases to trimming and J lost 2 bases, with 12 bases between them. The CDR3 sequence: CASSLAGSRAGNTIYF. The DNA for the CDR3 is TGCGCCAGCAGCTTGGCCGGTAGCAGGGCTGGAAACACCATATATTTT.